This section outlines one T cell receptor beta chain sequence together with its context. Its antigen is not known. A multiplex PCR was run with 60 Vbeta primers and 13 Jbeta primers. Produced via immunoSEQ multiplex PCR; TCRdb's table is partial and in-frame only. Found here are approximately 150,000 clones, less than 85% of them singletons; the top ten hold around 4.9%. Germline assignment: CDR1 MDHEN and CDR2 SYDVKM. This CDR3 is built from 13 residues. V trimming: 8 bases; J trimming: 1 base; junction bases outside the gene matches: 1. This entry belongs to a study of cytomegalovirus exposure and HLA in healthy donors. Study-wide results and limits: Reportedly, a later analysis found an Asian-associated ancestry cluster had fewer N-insertions than the roughly 700-donor mean.

The clonotype originates from a man in his late teens or twenties in good health and CMV-seronegative. The chain recombines TRBV28 with TRBJ2-2, with 7 positions matching TRBD2. The sample was PBMCs. The CDR3: CASRGVNTGELFF. CDR3 DNA: TGTGCCAGCCGGGGGGTGAACACCGGGGAGCTGTTTTTT.